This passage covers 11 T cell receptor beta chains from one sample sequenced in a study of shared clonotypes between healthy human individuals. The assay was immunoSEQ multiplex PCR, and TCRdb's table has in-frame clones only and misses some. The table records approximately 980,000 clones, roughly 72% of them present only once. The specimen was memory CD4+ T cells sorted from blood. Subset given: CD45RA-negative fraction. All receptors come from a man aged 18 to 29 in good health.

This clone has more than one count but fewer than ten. The CDR3 here is CAWSVWGPKGTEAFF. DNA of the CDR3: TGTGCCTGGAGTGTATGGGGACCCAAGGGAACTGAAGCTTTCTTT. The V and J genes are TRBV30 and TRBJ1-1; a weak D match, TRBD1 (5 bases). This CDR3 has 15 amino acids. CDR1 and CDR2 from the germline V gene are GTSNPN and SVGIG (reference sequence). The V end was cut by 0 bases, the J end by 5 bases, with 16 bases between.

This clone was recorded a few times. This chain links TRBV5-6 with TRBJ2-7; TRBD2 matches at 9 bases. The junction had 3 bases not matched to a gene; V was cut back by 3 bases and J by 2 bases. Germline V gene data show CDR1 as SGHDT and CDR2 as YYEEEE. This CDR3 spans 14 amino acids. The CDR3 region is CASSSGLATYEQYF. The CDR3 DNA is TGTGCCAGCAGCTCCGGACTAGCGACCTACGAGCAGTACTTC.

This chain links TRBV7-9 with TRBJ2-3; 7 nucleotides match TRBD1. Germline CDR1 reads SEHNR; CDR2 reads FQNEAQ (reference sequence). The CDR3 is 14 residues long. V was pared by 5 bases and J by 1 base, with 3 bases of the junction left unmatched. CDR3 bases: TGTGCCAGCAGCGGGGACAGTGGCACAGATACGCAGTATTTT. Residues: CASSGDSGTDTQYF.

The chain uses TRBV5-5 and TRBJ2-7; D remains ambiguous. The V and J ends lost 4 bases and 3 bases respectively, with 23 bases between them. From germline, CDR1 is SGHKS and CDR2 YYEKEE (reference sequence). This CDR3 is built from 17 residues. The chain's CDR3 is CASSRARIGGSYYEQYF. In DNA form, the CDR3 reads TGTGCCAGCAGCCGGGCCCGTATAGGCGGATCCTACTACGAGCAGTACTTC.

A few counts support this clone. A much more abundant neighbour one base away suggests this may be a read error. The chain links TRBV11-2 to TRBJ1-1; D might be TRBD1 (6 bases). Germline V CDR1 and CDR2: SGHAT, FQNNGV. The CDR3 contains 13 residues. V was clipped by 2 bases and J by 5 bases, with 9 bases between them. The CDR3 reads CASSLSQGTEAFF. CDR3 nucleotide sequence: TGTGCCAGCAGCTTAAGTCAGGGGACTGAAGCTTTCTTT.

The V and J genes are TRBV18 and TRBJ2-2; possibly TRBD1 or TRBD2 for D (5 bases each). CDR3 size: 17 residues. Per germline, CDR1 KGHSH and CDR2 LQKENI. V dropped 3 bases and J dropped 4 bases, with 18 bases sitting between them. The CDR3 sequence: CASSPTGRTWGTGELFF. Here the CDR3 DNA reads TGTGCCAGCTCACCGACGGGACGGACGTGGGGCACCGGGGAGCTGTTTTTT.

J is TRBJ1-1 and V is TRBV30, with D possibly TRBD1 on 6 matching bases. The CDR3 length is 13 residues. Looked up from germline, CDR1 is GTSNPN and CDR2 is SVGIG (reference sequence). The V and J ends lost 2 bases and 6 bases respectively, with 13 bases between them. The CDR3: CAWSRGRGAEAFF. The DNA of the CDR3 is TGTGCCTGGAGTCGGGGCAGGGGCGCTGAAGCTTTCTTT.

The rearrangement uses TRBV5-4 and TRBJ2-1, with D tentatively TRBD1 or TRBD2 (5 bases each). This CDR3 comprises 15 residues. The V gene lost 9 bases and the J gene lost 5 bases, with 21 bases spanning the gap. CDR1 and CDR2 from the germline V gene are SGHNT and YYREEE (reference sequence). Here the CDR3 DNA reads TGTGCCACTACCGAAGCGACCCGAGGGGACAATGAGCAGTTCTTC. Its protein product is CATTEATRGDNEQFF.

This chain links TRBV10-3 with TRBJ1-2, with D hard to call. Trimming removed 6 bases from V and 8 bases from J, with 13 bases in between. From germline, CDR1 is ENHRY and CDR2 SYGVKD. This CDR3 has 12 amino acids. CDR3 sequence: CAISGSSGGYTF. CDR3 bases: TGTGCCATCAGCGGAAGCAGTGGAGGCTACACCTTC.

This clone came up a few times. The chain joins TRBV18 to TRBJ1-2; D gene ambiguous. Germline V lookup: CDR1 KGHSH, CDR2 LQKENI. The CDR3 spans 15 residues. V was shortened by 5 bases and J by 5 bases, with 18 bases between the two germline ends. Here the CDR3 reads CASSSSQKYTYGYTF. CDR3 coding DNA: TGTGCCAGCTCATCATCCCAAAAATACACGTATGGCTACACCTTC. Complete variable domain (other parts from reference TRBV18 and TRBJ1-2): NAGVMQNPRHLVRRRGQEARLRCSPMKGHSHVYWYRQLPEEGLKFMVYLQKENIIDESGMPKERFSAEFPKEGPSILRIQQVVRGDSAAYFCASSSSQKYTYGYTFGSGTRLTVV.

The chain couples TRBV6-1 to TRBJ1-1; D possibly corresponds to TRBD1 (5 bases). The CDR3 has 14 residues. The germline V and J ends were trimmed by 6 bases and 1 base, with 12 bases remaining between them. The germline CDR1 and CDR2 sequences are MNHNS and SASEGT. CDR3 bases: TGTGCCAGCAGAGAGGGACCGTGGAACACTGAAGCTTTCTTT. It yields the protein CASREGPWNTEAFF.